The sequence of this TCR beta chain was determined in a study of PD-1 blockade in mismatch repair-deficient tumors. Whole-study results and caveats: After pembrolizumab, tumor-resident clones rose rapidly, then generally contracted before radiologic responses.

CDR1 is SGHVS, CDR2 FNYEAQ, per germline. The CDR3 spans 15 residues. All patients were mismatch repair deficient, assessed by either PCR or immunohistochemistry. Concerning this clone itself: What it binds is not known.

This table comes from immunoSEQ multiplex PCR, and its TCRdb copy is limited to in-frame clones, with some not included. The sample includes roughly 120,000 clones, roughly 86% of them seen just once. The chain couples TRBV7-6 to TRBJ2-5, with 8 bases that match TRBD1. The J call may be in error: the DNA end matches TRBJ2-7 better. This TCR was recovered from an adult with mismatch repair-deficient cancer. Specimen: peripheral blood, collected 72 weeks after starting pembrolizumab. The CDR3 DNA sequence: TGTGCCAGCAGCAGACAGGGGATGAGGAACTACGAGCAGTACTTC. Translated, it gives CASSRQGMRNYEQYF.